Listed below are T cell receptor beta chains from one sample, sequenced in a study of cytomegalovirus exposure and HLA in healthy donors. The data were produced by immunoSEQ multiplex PCR, yet TCRdb's version contains in-frame clones alone and is incomplete. The profile shows 180,000 or so clones, about 83% of them singletons. The sequenced sample consisted of PBMCs. The receptors shown here come from a female donor in good health and CMV-seronegative. CDR3s include the opening cysteine and the closing phenylalanine or tryptophan. D genes are given only for firm matches. Clone size is shown for a subset of rows, as once, few, many or a class of expanded clone.

CDR3aa	CDR3nt	v_gene	j_gene	abundance	d_gene
CASSLVAGGPSSYEQYF	TGTGCCAGCAGCTTGGTTGCGGGGGGGCCCAGCTCCTACGAGCAGTACTTC	TRBV5-6	TRBJ2-7	-	TRBD2
CAWRRPDLSNSPLHF	TGTGCCTGGAGGAGGCCGGACTTATCTAATTCACCCCTCCACTTT	TRBV30	TRBJ1-6	once	-
CASSVGTGVNIGELFF	TGTGCCAGCAGCGTAGGGACAGGGGTTAACATCGGGGAGCTGTTTTTT	TRBV9	TRBJ2-2	-	TRBD1
CASSFGTGELFF	TGTGCCAGCAGCTTCGGGACCGGGGAGCTGTTTTTT	TRBV7-3	TRBJ2-2	-	-
CASSLQGGTGRWDEQFF	TGTGCCAGCAGCTTACAAGGAGGAACAGGGCGATGGGATGAGCAGTTCTTC	TRBV7-3	TRBJ2-1	few	-
CASSLTGGYGYTF	TGTGCCAGCAGCCTCACAGGGGGCTATGGCTACACCTTC	TRBV7-3	TRBJ1-2	-	TRBD1
CASSLRGLYEQYF	TGTGCCAGCAGCTTGAGAGGTCTCTACGAGCAGTACTTC	TRBV5-6	TRBJ2-7	-	-
CSVRSQETQYF	TGCAGCGTCCGTTCCCAAGAGACCCAGTACTTC	TRBV29-1	TRBJ2-5	-	-
CASSFGQGVTGELFF	TGTGCCAGCAGCTTCGGACAGGGGGTCACCGGGGAGCTGTTTTTT	TRBV7-8	TRBJ2-2	-	TRBD1
CASRARGSAVTEAFF	TGTGCCAGTAGGGCTAGGGGGTCGGCAGTTACTGAAGCTTTCTTT	TRBV19	TRBJ1-1	few	-
CASSPAGQLYEQYF	TGTGCCAGCTCACCAGCAGGACAGCTCTACGAGCAGTACTTC	TRBV18	TRBJ2-7	-	-
CASGKIYEQYF	TGTGCCAGCGGCAAGATCTACGAGCAGTACTTC	TRBV7-2	TRBJ2-7	-	-
CASSGGGGLQPQHF	TGTGCCAGCAGCGGCGGGGGGGGGCTTCAGCCCCAGCATTTT	TRBV6-1	TRBJ1-5	-	-
CASSLLPASNQPQHF	TGTGCCAGCAGTTTACTTCCAGCGAGCAATCAGCCCCAGCATTTT	TRBV27	TRBJ1-5	-	-
CASSPWTGGQETQYF	TGTGCCAGCAGCCCTTGGACAGGGGGACAAGAGACCCAGTACTTC	TRBV7-9	TRBJ2-5	once	TRBD1
CASSDSGPSYNEQFF	TGTGCCAGCAGCGATAGCGGGCCCAGCTACAATGAGCAGTTCTTC	TRBV25-1	TRBJ2-1	once	TRBD2
CASSYLNSGRANEQFF	TGTGCCAGCAGTTACTTAAATAGCGGGAGGGCCAATGAGCAGTTCTTC	TRBV6-5	TRBJ2-1	-	TRBD2
CASSRGPGTDTQYF	TGTGCCAGCTCCAGGGGGCCTGGCACAGATACGCAGTATTTT	TRBV28	TRBJ2-3	-	TRBD1
CASRRGGGNEKLFF	TGTGCCAGCAGAAGGGGAGGGGGTAATGAAAAACTGTTTTTT	TRBV28	TRBJ1-4	-	-
CASSSGLAANEQFF	TGTGCCAGCAGCTCGGGACTAGCGGCCAATGAGCAGTTCTTC	TRBV7-6	TRBJ2-1	few	TRBD2
CASSLGGHYNEQFF	TGTGCCAGCAGCCTGGGGGGGCACTACAATGAGCAGTTCTTC	TRBV7-9	TRBJ2-1	-	-
CASSATDSGREDEQFF	TGCGCCAGCAGTGCTACGGATAGCGGGAGGGAAGATGAGCAGTTCTTC	TRBV4-3	TRBJ2-1	-	TRBD2
CASSLGDIREQYF	TGTGCCAGCAGCTTAGGGGACATCCGAGAGCAGTACTTC	TRBV13	TRBJ2-7	once	-
CASVCVREGTGELFF	TGCGCCAGCGTTTGTGTCAGGGAGGGCACCGGGGAGCTGTTTTTT	TRBV23-1	TRBJ2-2	-	TRBD2
CASSVGPSTDTQYF	TGTGCCAGCAGCGTAGGTCCTAGCACAGATACGCAGTATTTT	TRBV9	TRBJ2-3	-	-
CASSFDRGKNIQYF	TGCGCCAGCAGCTTCGATAGAGGCAAAAACATTCAGTACTTC	TRBV5-1	TRBJ2-4	-	-
CASNIRGGLGETQYF	TGTGCCAGCAATATACGGGGGGGCCTGGGGGAGACCCAGTACTTC	TRBV5-4	TRBJ2-5	-	TRBD2
CASSLSPGFYEQYF	TGTGCCAGTAGCCTTAGCCCAGGGTTCTACGAGCAGTACTTC	TRBV19	TRBJ2-7	once	-
CASSLWGRDSMNQPQHF	TGTGCCAGCAGCTTATGGGGTCGGGACAGTATGAATCAGCCCCAGCATTTT	TRBV7-8	TRBJ1-5	-	TRBD1
CAWSVGGQKYGYTF	TGTGCCTGGAGTGTAGGTGGACAGAAATATGGCTACACCTTC	TRBV30	TRBJ1-2	-	-
CASSLYPGNTEAFF	TGTGCCAGCAGCCTGTATCCGGGGAACACTGAAGCTTTCTTT	TRBV9	TRBJ1-1	-	-
CASRASGFTDTQYF	TGTGCCAGCAGGGCTAGCGGATTCACAGATACGCAGTATTTT	TRBV6-5	TRBJ2-3	-	TRBD2
CASSATSGKGSYNEQFF	TGTGCCAGCTCCGCGACTAGCGGGAAGGGTTCCTACAATGAGCAGTTCTTC	TRBV2	TRBJ2-1	few	TRBD2
CASSVPGGGGQETQYF	TGTGCCAGCAGCGTGCCGGGCGGGGGGGGGCAAGAGACCCAGTACTTC	TRBV9	TRBJ2-5	once	TRBD2
CASSSLAASTDTQYF	TGCGCCAGCAGCTCGCTAGCGGCTAGCACAGATACGCAGTATTTT	TRBV5-1	TRBJ2-3	-	TRBD2
CASSPRSEAFF	TGTGCCAGCTCGCCCCGGTCTGAAGCTTTCTTT	TRBV18	TRBJ1-1	once	-
CASSQVLRQMNTEAFF	TGTGCCAGCAGCCAAGTTTTGAGACAGATGAACACTGAAGCTTTCTTT	TRBV4-2	TRBJ1-1	-	-
CSVAGTSGGRLGTDTQYF	TGCAGCGTTGCCGGCACTAGCGGAGGGAGGCTCGGCACAGATACGCAGTATTTT	TRBV29-1	TRBJ2-3	-	TRBD2
CASSAGITEAFF	TGTGCCAGCAGCGCGGGGATAACTGAAGCTTTCTTT	TRBV5-6	TRBJ1-1	-	-
CASSQRLFRRTGELFF	TGTGCCAGCAGCCAGAGATTGTTTCGCCGGACCGGGGAGCTGTTTTTT	TRBV14	TRBJ2-2	-	-